The sequence of this T cell receptor beta chain was determined in a study of technical replicates of blood from several donors. TCRdb's copy holds only in-frame clones and misses some; the assay was immunoSEQ multiplex PCR. The sample consists of about 81,000 clones, roughly four fifths of them appearing once. The CDR3 loop spans 14 amino acids. The germline gives CDR1 SQVTM, CDR2 ANQGSEA. The V end was cut by 5 bases, the J end by 2 bases, with 16 bases between. This sequence joins TRBV29-1 and TRBJ2-7, with D uncertain. The sample was PBMCs. The receptor was isolated from a human donor in good health. Some clones in this sample may be carry-over from other donors' samples. CDR3 residues: CSVREALHTYEQYF. For the CDR3, the DNA is TGCAGCGTTCGTGAGGCCCTGCATACCTACGAGCAGTACTTC.